This TCR beta chain is from a study of PD-1 blockade in classical Hodgkin lymphoma. Every one of the patients relapsed after autologous stem cell transplantation (brentuximab vedotin exposure was variable). TCRdb's table, derived via immunoSEQ multiplex PCR, lists solely in-frame clones and lacks some. The sample includes 90,000 to 120,000 clones, roughly nine tenths of them seen just once. This CDR3 is 14 amino acids long. In germline, CDR1 is SGHDT, CDR2 YYEEEE. The material was peripheral blood mononuclear cells (PBMCs), obtained before the second cycle of nivolumab. J is TRBJ2-5 and V is TRBV5-6, with 9 bases fitting TRBD2. The DNA end favors TRBJ2-7, so the J call may be wrong. The clonotype originates from a human donor with classical Hodgkin lymphoma. The CDR3 sequence: CASSLSGRSYEQYF. In DNA form, the CDR3 reads TGTGCCAGCAGCTTAAGCGGGAGGTCCTACGAGCAGTACTTC.